This TCR beta chain derives from a study of blood T cell repertoires in COVID-19. The overall study: The cDNA or gDNA used as material had been derived from T cells, B-cell-depleted T cells, or PBMCs.

The data were produced by immunoSEQ multiplex PCR, yet TCRdb's version contains in-frame clones alone and is incomplete. Of a few hundred thousand clones in the sample, roughly nine tenths are singletons; the top ten hold around 3.9%. The CDR3 sequence is 13 residues long. Germline CDR1 SGHTA, CDR2 FQGTGA. With 8 bases clipped from V and 7 bases from J, the junction kept 6 bases outside the gene matches. The chain employs TRBV7-3 and TRBJ1-3; 9 positions agree with TRBD1. This receptor was taken from a woman aged 55-70 years with COVID-19, enrolled during active disease. The specimen sequenced was peripheral blood. Here the CDR3 reads CASADRGGNTIYF. CDR3 in DNA: TGTGCCAGCGCGGACAGGGGAGGGAACACCATATATTTT.